Here is one TCR beta chain with its context. The antigen remains undetermined. The identical CDR3 is also encoded by other nucleotide sequences in the sample. The CDR3 has 14 amino acids. V shed 5 bases and J shed 8 bases, with 15 bases lying between them. The germline gives CDR1 LNHDA, CDR2 SQIVND (reference sequence). This entry is derived from a study of shared clonotypes between healthy human individuals. On the study more broadly: Donor composition was a couple of women and a few men, aged 18 to 49. Every donor yielded three CD4 naive, three CD4 memory, two CD8 naive and one CD8 memory plate. Study results and caveats: Among donors, clonotype sharing was expected to be affected by sequencing depth.

Data came from immunoSEQ multiplex PCR; TCRdb stores just in-frame clones and leaves some out. The sample lists 2 million to 2.5 million clones, 90% to 96% occurring once. This sequence originates from a man aged 18 to 30 in good health. This chain uses TRBV19 with TRBJ1-4, with TRBD1 as a possible D gene (5 bases). The sample comprised naive CD4+ T cells sorted from blood. As to subset: CD45RA+ positively selected. Here the CDR3 DNA reads TGTGCCAGTAGTGGAACAGGCGTTGGAGAAAAACTGTTTTTT. Translated, it gives CASSGTGVGEKLFF.